This passage covers 8 T cell receptor beta chains from one sample sequenced in a study of T cell responses to AZD1222 COVID-19 vaccine. Clones were read by immunoSEQ multiplex PCR, and TCRdb kept only the in-frame ones, dropping some. The profile shows about 74,000 clones, 85% to 95% of them singletons. This sample comprised peripheral blood, obtained 28 days after the second AZD1222 dose. The receptors derive from an adult who received the AZD1222 COVID-19 vaccine.

CDR3 sequence: CAFCPGGNSPLHF. The CDR3 DNA reads as TGTGCCTTCTGCCCCGGTGGAAATTCACCCCTCCACTTT. The chain is built from TRBV30 and TRBJ1-6; D remains ambiguous. CDR1 and CDR2 from the germline V gene are GTSNPN and SVGIG (reference sequence). Trimming took off 7 bases at V and 7 bases at J, with 14 bases between the two ends. The CDR3 contains 13 residues.

V gene TRBV5-1 combines with J gene TRBJ2-7; TRBD2 agrees at 8 bases. Germline-derived CDR1 and CDR2 are SGHRS and YFSETQ. The CDR3 is made up of 15 amino acids. The J segment lost 9 bases and the V segment lost 3 bases, leaving 14 bases of the junction unmatched. In DNA, the CDR3 is TGCGCCAGCAGCTCATACTCCGGGACTAGGGAGGTGCAGTACTTC. It specifies CASSSYSGTREVQYF.

The chain links TRBV7-9 to TRBJ2-1; 10 bases agree with TRBD2. V dropped 5 bases and J dropped 4; count of bases not matched to a gene: 5. The CDR3 extends over 15 amino acids. CDR1 and CDR2 (germline): SEHNR, FQNEAQ (reference sequence). The CDR3 protein is CASSLGTSDYNEQFF. The CDR3 DNA follows: TGTGCCAGCAGCCTGGGGACTAGCGATTACAATGAGCAGTTCTTC.

The chain's CDR3 is CASSPKLDTQYF. The CDR3 DNA is TGTGCCAGCTCACCAAAGTTGGATACGCAGTATTTT. This chain connects TRBV18 to TRBJ2-3; no reliable D call. V was clipped by 2 bases and J by 6 bases, with 6 bases between them. Germline loops: CDR1 KGHSH, CDR2 LQKENI. This CDR3 is built from 12 residues.

This chain uses TRBV7-2 with TRBJ2-5; no definite D call. V dropped 8 bases and J dropped 5 bases, with 15 bases sitting between them. CDR3 length: 13 amino acids. Germline values: CDR1 SGHTA, CDR2 FQGNSA. CDR3 in amino acids: CASSVVERETQYF. CDR3 bases: TGTGCCAGCTCGGTGGTAGAACGGGAGACCCAGTACTTC.

J is TRBJ2-1 and V is TRBV10-2, with 12 bases aligning to TRBD2. CDR3 size: 16 residues. Losses at the gene ends were 5 bases for V and 3 bases for J; bases not matched to a gene: 5. Germline-derived CDR1 and CDR2 are WSHSY and SAAADI. CDR3 sequence reads: CASSRLAGDLYNEQFF. For the CDR3, the DNA is TGCGCCAGCAGTCGACTAGCGGGAGACCTCTACAATGAGCAGTTCTTC.

This clone appeared a few times. The chain uses TRBV28 and TRBJ2-7, with D unclear. The V gene lost 5 bases and the J gene lost 6 bases, with 20 bases spanning the gap. The CDR3 totals 15 residues. Germline assignment: CDR1 MDHEN and CDR2 SYDVKM. CDR3 coding DNA: TGTGCCAGCAGTCCGGGTGATAGTGAGGTTTCCGAGCAGTACTTC. Amino acid sequence: CASSPGDSEVSEQYF.

The gene calls are TRBV5-1 and TRBJ1-2; D possibly corresponds to TRBD1 (6 bases). The CDR3 length is 12 residues. Germline CDR1 and CDR2: SGHRS and YFSETQ. V gave up 3 bases and J gave up 5 bases, with 8 bases separating them. The CDR3 DNA reads TGCGCCAGCAGCTCGGGACAATATGGCTACACCTTC. It encodes CASSSGQYGYTF.